The 14 T cell receptor beta chains in this list originate from one sample, sequenced in a study of T cell clonality in common variable immunodeficiency. Here immunoSEQ multiplex PCR was the method, and the copy in TCRdb shows in-frame clones only, minus some. This sample carries under 45,000 clones and no singletons, and roughly 3.4% goes to the top ten. Specimen: peripheral blood mononuclear cells. The receptors were sampled from a person aged 18-70 years in good health.

This clone occurred many times. The read stops 3 residues short of the end of the CDR3; the missing end is completed from the germline J gene. The chain is built from TRBV6-1 and TRBJ2-2, with a weak D call TRBD2 (6 bases). The CDR3 covers 14 residues. The V gene's germline CDR1 is MNHNS and CDR2 SASEGT. Trimming left V 3 bases short and J 7 bases short, with 12 bases between. CDR3 DNA, as far as it was read: TGTGCCAGCAGTGAGGGCAGGGACTTCGGGGAG. Its protein is CASSEGRDFGE. The whole CDR3 sequence is CASSEGRDFGELFF.

Worth noting for this clone: The sequenced fragment ends 3 residues before the CDR3 boundary, so the rest is inferred from the germline J gene. V is TRBV2 and J is TRBJ2-7; 7 bases align to TRBD1. Losses at the gene ends were 6 bases for V and 3 bases for J; bases not matched to a gene: 5. Germline V gives CDR1 SNHLY, CDR2 FYNNEI. CDR3 size: 13 residues. The CDR3 here is CASSQGQLYEQYF. Partial CDR3 DNA: TGTGCCAGCAGCCAGGGACAGCTCTACGAG.

This clone was seen ten or more times. The read falls 3 residues short of the CDR3 end, and the missing part is taken from the germline J gene. This chain connects TRBV29-1 to TRBJ1-4; 8 positions agree with TRBD1. Germline assignment: CDR1 SQVTM and CDR2 ANQGSEA. The CDR3 consists of 11 residues. V gave up 7 bases and J gave up 7 bases; unmatched junction bases: 2. CDR3 DNA (partial): TGCAGCGCTGACAGGGGTGAAAAA. This codes for CSADRGEK. The whole CDR3 protein reads CSADRGEKLFF.

This clone was seen ten or more times. The read falls 3 residues short of the CDR3 end, and the missing part is taken from the germline J gene. The chain employs TRBV7-9 and TRBJ1-2, with D possibly TRBD1 on 6 matching bases. The germline gives CDR1 SEHNR, CDR2 FQNEAQ (reference sequence). This CDR3 has 15 amino acids. The DNA read from the CDR3 is TGTGCCAGCAGCTTGGGGAATTCAGGGGAAGGGGGC. Encoded protein: CASSLGNSGEGG. The CDR3, in full, reads CASSLGNSGEGGYTF.

This clone was found many times. With the read ending 3 residues before the CDR3 end, the germline J gene is used to fill in that end. The chain combines TRBV7-2 with TRBJ1-1; TRBD1 is a possible D gene (5 bases). The CDR3 sequence is 13 residues long. In germline, CDR1 is SGHTA, CDR2 FQGNSA. Trimming shortened V by 5 bases and J by 1 base, and 8 bases separated the two germline ends. The CDR3 region is CASSTDRNTEAFF. CDR3 DNA (partial): TGTGCCAGCAGCACCGACAGGAACACTGAA.

This clone was seen many times. Read sequence stops 3 residues before the CDR3 end, and the germline J gene provides the missing end. The chain carries TRBV5-1 and TRBJ2-4; D is perhaps TRBD1 or TRBD2 (5 bases each). The V gene's germline CDR1 is SGHRS and CDR2 YFSETQ. Trimming pared 6 bases from V and 8 bases from J, leaving 9 bases between. The CDR3 is 11 amino acids. This chain's CDR3 is CASNQGDIQYF. CDR3 DNA (partial): TGCGCCAGCAACCAGGGAGACATT.

This clone was seen many times. The CDR3 end falls 3 residues outside the read, so it is completed with the germline J gene. The chain has TRBV19 and TRBJ2-1, with D maybe TRBD1 (6 bases). The ends were cut back, 4 bases at V and 0 bases at J, with 13 bases in the middle. Germline CDR1 reads LNHDA; CDR2 reads SQIVND (reference sequence). The CDR3 is made up of 16 amino acids. CDR3 in amino acids: CASSTWTVSSYNEQFF. Incomplete CDR3 DNA: TGTGCCAGTAGTACCTGGACAGTAAGCTCCTACAATGAG.

This clone was counted many times. The read halts 3 residues ahead of the CDR3 end, with the missing end drawn from the germline J gene. The chain is built from TRBV30 and TRBJ2-3; 12 bases are shared with TRBD2. Germline values: CDR1 GTSNPN, CDR2 SVGIG (reference sequence). Trimming at V came to 4 bases and at J to 5 bases, leaving 7 bases not matched to a gene. This CDR3 is built from 15 residues. The CDR3 spells CAWNRLAGVQDTQYF. The covered CDR3 bases are TGTGCCTGGAATAGACTAGCGGGAGTACAAGATACG.

This clone was observed at least ten times. The CDR3 is cut off 3 residues early in the read; its end comes from the germline J gene. The V gene is TRBV30, the J gene TRBJ2-7; 9 bases fit TRBD2. Losses at the gene ends were 3 bases for V and 3 bases for J; bases not matched to a gene: 3. The CDR3 runs 13 residues. In germline, CDR1 is GTSNPN, CDR2 SVGIG (reference sequence). This chain's CDR3 is CAWRVLAGYEQYF. CDR3 bases read: TGTGCCTGGAGGGTACTAGCGGGCTACGAG.

This clone appeared many times. Read coverage stops 3 residues before the CDR3 terminus; the germline J gene supplies the remainder. The chain carries TRBV19 and TRBJ2-5; no definite D call. The V gene lost 1 base and the J gene lost 2 bases, with 11 bases spanning the gap. Germline V gene sequence: CDR1 LNHDA, CDR2 SQIVND (reference sequence). The CDR3 sequence is 15 residues long. The CDR3 DNA, read in part, is TGTGCCAGTAGTATAGGGGCTGCCCTTCAAGAGACC. It translates to CASSIGAALQET. The complete CDR3 sequence is CASSIGAALQETQYF. The full variable domain, completed using reference TRBV19 and TRBJ2-5, is DGGITQSPKYLFRKEGQNVTLSCEQNLNHDAMYWYRQDPGQGLRLIYYSQIVNDFQKGDIAEGYSVSREKKESFPLTVTSAQKNPTAFYLCASSIGAALQETQYFGPGTRLLVL.

Turning to this clone: The read ends 3 residues early relative to the CDR3; the germline J gene fills the gap. The chain has TRBV19 and TRBJ2-2; 8 nucleotides agree with TRBD2. With V trimmed by 6 bases and J by 6 bases, 9 bases remained unmatched. The CDR3 covers 15 residues. From germline, CDR1 is LNHDA and CDR2 SQIVND (reference sequence). CDR3 amino acids: CASSPAGEFPGELFF. The sequenced part of the CDR3 DNA is TGTGCCAGTAGCCCAGCGGGAGAGTTCCCCGGGGAG.

This clone was seen many times. The CDR3 end falls 3 residues outside the read, so it is completed with the germline J gene. The chain combines TRBV6-2 or TRBV6-3 with TRBJ1-2, with a tentative D call TRBD1 (5 bases). The CDR3 is 12 amino acids. Between the trimmed V and J ends, which lost 6 bases and 4 bases, there was a span of 9 bases. CDR1 is MNHEY, CDR2 SVGEGT, per germline. CDR3 DNA (partial): TGTGCCAGCAGATGGACAAGCTATGGC. Amino acids: CASRWTSYG. The full CDR3 reads CASRWTSYGYTF.

This clone was picked up many times. With the read ending 3 residues before the CDR3 end, the germline J gene is used to fill in that end. This chain joins TRBV18 and TRBJ1-2; perhaps TRBD1 as D (6 bases). This CDR3 is built from 15 residues. V shed 3 bases and J shed 4 bases, with 15 bases lying between them. Germline assignment: CDR1 KGHSH and CDR2 LQKENI. The CDR3 protein is CASSPDGTSSYGYTF. The DNA read from the CDR3 is TGTGCCAGCTCACCTGACGGGACATCAAGCTATGGC.

This clone appeared many times. The CDR3 is cut off 3 residues early in the read; its end comes from the germline J gene. V gene TRBV5-6 combines with J gene TRBJ2-3; possibly TRBD2 for D (6 bases). Looked up from germline, CDR1 is SGHDT and CDR2 is YYEEEE. The CDR3 consists of 14 residues. This CDR3 is CASSFKGGKETQYF. The CDR3 DNA, read in part, is TGTGCCAGCAGCTTCAAAGGCGGGAAAGAGACG.